This T cell receptor beta chain was found in a study of tumor and adjacent non-tumor tissue in lung cancer. Looking at the study overall: Histology: under 15 adenocarcinoma, a couple of squamous cell carcinoma, 1 small cell lung cancer.

The V and J ends lost 5 bases and 3 bases respectively, with 19 bases between them. The germline CDR1 and CDR2 sequences are MGHRA and YSYEKL. This CDR3 is 16 amino acids long. Three rounds of nested PCR, following a modified ARM-PCR protocol, produced the TCRbeta library. TCRdb redid the calling of the multiplex PCR reads with MiXCR, one entry per CDR3 protein. In the table there are 75,000 to 95,000 distinct CDR3 sequences, about 66% of which are singletons. This clonotype was seen a single time. What it binds is not known. Study-level points and caveats: Tumor TCR diversity, when higher, was linked to shorter survival. Compared with tumor, normal lung showed significantly lower TCR diversity.

The template was RNA from unsorted bulk tissue. This chain connects TRBV4-1 to TRBJ1-1, with D perhaps matching TRBD1 (6 bases). Material for sequencing was lung tumor tissue. This sequence was found in a man in his sixties with non-small cell lung cancer. The CDR3 region is CASSYTVGARDTEAFF. DNA of the CDR3: TGCGCCAGCAGCTATACAGTGGGGGCAAGAGACACTGAAGCTTTCTTT.